This TCR beta chain originates from a study of T cell repertoires in cytomegalovirus infection. Across the study: HLA-B-restricted CMV epitopes that are well studied were used alongside recently identified HLA-C-restricted ones.

Concerning this clonotype: Its antigen is not identified.

TCRdb re-called the reads through MiXCR, storing one row per CDR3 protein. The sample yields under 95,000 distinct CDR3 sequences, around half seen once. Points from the study as a whole: Based on cumulative public TCR beta family frequency, carriers of CMV plus the relevant HLA were identified. HLA-C-restricted, CMV-specific TCR beta clonotypes were dominant ex vivo.

This receptor was taken from a human donor in good health (CMV status not recorded). Some clones in this sample may be carry-over from other donors' samples. The sample consisted of CD8+ T cells from cultured PBMCs, taken from culture after CMV antigen stimulation.

CDR3 in amino acids: CASSQDSPQSRRTEAFF. The CDR3 nucleotides read TGCGCCAGCAGCCAAGATAGCCCCCAATCAAGAAGGACTGAAGCTTTCTTT. The chain is built from TRBV4-1 and TRBJ1-1; D call uncertain. This CDR3 has 17 residues. Looked up from germline, CDR1 is MGHRA and CDR2 is YSYEKL. V gave up 0 bases and J gave up 5 bases, with 19 bases separating them.